This TCR beta chain comes out of a study of cytotoxic CD8 clonotypes in ibrutinib-treated CLL. Across the whole study: The patients, some eleven relapsed/refractory and around 15 treatment-naive, included about 18 who were IGHV unmutated. Timing of response sample collection was a median roughly twelve months after treatment start, with a range of 6 to 36.

The planned depth of sequencing spanned 1 in 200,000 to 1 in 1 million T cells. Sequenced by immunoSEQ multiplex PCR; TCRdb stores in-frame clones only, minus some. Of about 130,000 clones listed, over 60% were seen once; the top ten hold over 10%. This clone was seen more than once but under ten times. CDR3 size: 11 residues. Germline V lookup: CDR1 LNHNV, CDR2 YYDKDF (reference sequence). Trimming cost V 10 bases and J 3 bases, with 6 bases left between them. The V call is TRBV15, the J call TRBJ1-4; D ambiguous. The source was PBMCs, collected after 12 months of ibrutinib treatment. The TCR comes from a human donor with chronic lymphocytic leukemia. The CDR3 DNA follows: TGTGCCAGCGGGCCTAATGAAAAACTGTTTTTT. This sequence encodes CASGPNEKLFF.